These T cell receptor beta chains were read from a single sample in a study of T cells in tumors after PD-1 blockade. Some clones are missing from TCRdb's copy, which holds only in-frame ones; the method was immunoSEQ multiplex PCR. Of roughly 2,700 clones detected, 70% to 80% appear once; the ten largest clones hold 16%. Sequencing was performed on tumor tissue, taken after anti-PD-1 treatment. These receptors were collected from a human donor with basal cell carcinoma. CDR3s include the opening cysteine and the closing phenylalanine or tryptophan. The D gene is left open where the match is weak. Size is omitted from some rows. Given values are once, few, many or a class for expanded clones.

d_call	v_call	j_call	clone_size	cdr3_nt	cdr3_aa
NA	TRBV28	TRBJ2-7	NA	TGTGCCAGCAGGAGAACGGGACGGGCCTACGAGCAGTACTTC	CASRRTGRAYEQYF
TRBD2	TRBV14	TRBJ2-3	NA	TGTGCCAGCAGCCAAGTTGGGGCTAGCGGGGGACCAGATACGCAGTATTTT	CASSQVGASGGPDTQYF
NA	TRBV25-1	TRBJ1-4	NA	TGTGCCAGCAGTGAATATTTTGCAACTAATGAAAAACTGTTTTTT	CASSEYFATNEKLFF
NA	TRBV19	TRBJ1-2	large	TGTGCCAGTACCGACCGGGACGGCGGAGGGGATGGCTACACCTTC	CASTDRDGGGDGYTF
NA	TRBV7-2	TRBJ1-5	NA	TGTGCCAGCAGCCCTCGGGACGGAAGCAATCAGCCCCAGCATTTT	CASSPRDGSNQPQHF
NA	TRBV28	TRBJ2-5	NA	TGTGCCAGCAGGCCCTTTGGAATCCGCGAGTACTTC	CASRPFGIREYF
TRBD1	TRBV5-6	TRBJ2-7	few	TGTGCCAGCAGCTTTACAGGGGACCCCTACGAGCAGTACTTC	CASSFTGDPYEQYF
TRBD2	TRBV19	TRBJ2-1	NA	TGTGCCAGTCTTAGCGGGGGCACGGGGAATGAGCAGTTCTTC	CASLSGGTGNEQFF
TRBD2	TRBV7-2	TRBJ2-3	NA	TGTGCCAGCAGTCAAGCGGGGGCCAACACAGATACGCAGTATTTT	CASSQAGANTDTQYF
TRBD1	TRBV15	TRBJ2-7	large	TGTGCCACCAGCAGAGATTCAACTACTCAGGGGGACGAGCAGTACTTC	CATSRDSTTQGDEQYF
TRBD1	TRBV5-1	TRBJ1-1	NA	TGCGCCAGCAGCCGTCAACAGGGGGACACTGAAGCTTTCTTT	CASSRQQGDTEAFF
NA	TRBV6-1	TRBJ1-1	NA	TGTGCCAGCAGTGCGACAGTGAACACTGAAGCTTTCTTT	CASSATVNTEAFF
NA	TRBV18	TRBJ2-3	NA	TGTGCCAGCTCACCGGGGACGGGGGACACAGATACGCAGTATTTT	CASSPGTGDTDTQYF
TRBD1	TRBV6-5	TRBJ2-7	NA	TGTGCCAGCAGTTCACTGACAGGGGCCTACGAGCAGTACTTC	CASSSLTGAYEQYF
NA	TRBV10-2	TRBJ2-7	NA	TGCGCCAGCAGTCTATCCTACGAGCAGTACTTC	CASSLSYEQYF
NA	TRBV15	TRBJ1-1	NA	TGTGCCACCAGCAGAGAAGGAGGCACACTGAACACTGAAGCTTTCTTT	CATSREGGTLNTEAFF
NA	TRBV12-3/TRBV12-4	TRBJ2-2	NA	TGTGCCAGCAGTTTTCTGTATTACGGGGAGCTGTTTTTT	CASSFLYYGELFF
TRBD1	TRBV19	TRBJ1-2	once	TGTGCCAGTAGTATACTCGGACAGGGGAGCTATGGCTACACCTTC	CASSILGQGSYGYTF
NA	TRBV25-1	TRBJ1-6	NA	TGTGCCAGCAGTGAGGCAGGGAATTTTTCACCCCTCCACTTT	CASSEAGNFSPLHF
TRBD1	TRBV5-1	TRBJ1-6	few	TGCGCCAGCAGCTCCGGGACAGGGCGCCTTAATTCACCCCTCCACTTT	CASSSGTGRLNSPLHF
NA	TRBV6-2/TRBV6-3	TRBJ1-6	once	TGTGCCAGCAGTTACCCGGACAGTATCAGGTCACCCCTCCACTTT	CASSYPDSIRSPLHF
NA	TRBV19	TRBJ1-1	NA	TGTGCCAGTAGTATAGAAGGTAGGGGATCTGAAGCTTTCTTT	CASSIEGRGSEAFF
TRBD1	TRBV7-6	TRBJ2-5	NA	TGTGCCAGCAGCCTCGGGACAGGGGGGCAATCAGGGGTCCAAGAGACCCAGTACTTC	CASSLGTGGQSGVQETQYF
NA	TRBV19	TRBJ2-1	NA	TGTGCCACCCTCTATGAGCAGTTCTTC	CATLYEQFF
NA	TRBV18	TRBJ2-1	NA	TGTGCCAGCTCACCAGCAGGGTCTGAGCAGTTCTTC	CASSPAGSEQFF
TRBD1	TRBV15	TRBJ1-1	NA	TGTGCCACCAGCAGTGACAGGGGAACTGAAGCTTTCTTT	CATSSDRGTEAFF